Described below is a single T cell receptor (beta chain) sequence and its context. Germline V CDR1 and CDR2: SGHTA, FQGNSA. CDR3 length: 12 amino acids. V shed 4 bases and J 5 bases; nucleotides not matched to a gene: 0. This sample is drawn from a study of blood T cell repertoires in COVID-19. Clones were read by immunoSEQ multiplex PCR, and TCRdb kept only the in-frame ones, dropping some. Of 88,000 or so clones listed, about 85% are singletons. The sequencing input was peripheral blood. The chain uses TRBV7-2 and TRBJ2-3; 7 bases map to TRBD2. This receptor was taken from a man aged 55 to 69 with acute or convalescent COVID-19. CDR3 coding DNA: TGTGCCAGCAGCTGGGGGGGAGATACGCAGTATTTT. The encoded protein is CASSWGGDTQYF.